The rows below give T cell receptor beta chains drawn from one sample of a study of radiation and T cells in renal cell carcinoma. Repertoires were generated with immunoSEQ multiplex PCR, while TCRdb's copy carries only in-frame clones and drops some. The sample includes 150,000 or so clones, roughly 90% seen only once; the top ten take 10% to 15%. The sample here was blood, taken from a patient whose treatment included radiotherapy and nephrectomy. The receptors here all came from a woman in her forties or fifties with renal cell carcinoma. CDR3s include the opening cysteine and the closing phenylalanine or tryptophan. D genes are given only for firm matches. Not every row has a clone size; where given, it reads once, few, many or a size class.

D gene,V gene,J gene,CDR3 length,clone size,CDR3 DNA,CDR3 protein
-,TRBV5-4,TRBJ2-7,14,-,TGTGCCAGCAGCCACAGGGTCCCCCCCTACGAGCAGTACTTC,CASSHRVPPYEQYF
-,TRBV5-6,TRBJ1-1,15,many,TGTGCCAGCAGCTTGGGGTTGGGGTTTGCGACTGAAGCTTTCTTT,CASSLGLGFATEAFF
-,TRBV7-2,TRBJ2-2,15,-,TGTGCCAGCAGCTCCGGACAGAAGAACACCGGGGAGCTGTTTTTT,CASSSGQKNTGELFF
-,TRBV29-1,TRBJ1-2,13,-,TGCAGCGTTGAAGAGGGAGTTTCGCATGGCTACACCTTC,CSVEEGVSHGYTF
-,TRBV7-9,TRBJ1-2,14,-,TGTGCCAGCAGCTTGGGAGCATTTAACTATGGCTACACCTTC,CASSLGAFNYGYTF
TRBD2,TRBV6-1,TRBJ2-5,13,-,TGTGCCAGCGGCACTAGCGGGGTAGAGACCCAGTACTTC,CASGTSGVETQYF
-,TRBV14,TRBJ2-7,14,once,TGTGCCAGCAGCCCCCTAGGCAGTTTCTACGAGCAGTACTTC,CASSPLGSFYEQYF
-,TRBV7-7,TRBJ2-1,13,-,TGTGCTAGCAGCTTACGAGATTACAATGAGCAGTTCTTC,CASSLRDYNEQFF
-,TRBV7-9,TRBJ2-7,14,-,TGTGCCAGCAGCTTATTTGCCCCTGCGGGCGAGCAGTACTTC,CASSLFAPAGEQYF
-,TRBV6-5,TRBJ1-5,14,-,TGTGCCAGCAGTTCTAACCTGGGCAATCAGCCCCAGCATTTT,CASSSNLGNQPQHF
-,TRBV7-9,TRBJ1-3,14,-,TGTGCCAGCAGCTTACGGGGGCGCGGAAACACCATATATTTT,CASSLRGRGNTIYF
-,TRBV30,TRBJ1-2,13,-,TGTGCCTGGAGTGTACAGGGTTTGGGTGGCTACACCTTC,CAWSVQGLGGYTF
-,TRBV19,TRBJ2-7,16,-,TGTGCCAGTAGTATAAGGAGGGGATCGAATCTCTACGAGCAGTACTTC,CASSIRRGSNLYEQYF
TRBD1,TRBV19,TRBJ2-1,15,-,TGTGCCAGTAGGTCCGCCAGGGGGCCCTACAATGAGCAGTTCTTC,CASRSARGPYNEQFF
-,TRBV2,TRBJ2-2,13,-,TGTGCCAGCACGTCCCCTCTTGCGGGGGAGCTGTTTTTT,CASTSPLAGELFF
TRBD1,TRBV5-6,TRBJ1-5,17,-,TGTGCCAGCAGCGTTTACGGGACAGAGGTTAGCAATCAGCCCCAGCATTTT,CASSVYGTEVSNQPQHF
-,TRBV9,TRBJ2-7,14,-,TGTGCCAGCAGCCTCCGGGCTGGTGGCTACGAGCAGTACTTC,CASSLRAGGYEQYF
TRBD1,TRBV6-1,TRBJ1-2,16,-,TGTGCCAGCAGTGAAGGACAGGGGATTTTTCACTATGGCTACACCTTC,CASSEGQGIFHYGYTF
TRBD2,TRBV6-5,TRBJ2-1,15,-,TGTGCCAGCTGCCTTCGGGGGGGTTCCTACAATGAGCAGTTCTTC,CASCLRGGSYNEQFF
-,TRBV6-1,TRBJ1-1,14,-,TGTGCCAGCAGTCGCGACGGCGCCAACACTGAAGCTTTCTTT,CASSRDGANTEAFF
-,TRBV4-1,TRBJ2-7,12,once,TGCGCCAGCAGCCAATCCTCCTACGAGCAGTACTTC,CASSQSSYEQYF
TRBD2,TRBV27,TRBJ2-5,16,-,TGTGCCAGCAGTTCATGGACTAGCGGGGGGTTAGAGACCCAGTACTTC,CASSSWTSGGLETQYF
-,TRBV5-6,TRBJ1-2,13,-,TGTGCCAGCAGCTCCGAAGGGGTCTATGGCTACACCTTC,CASSSEGVYGYTF
TRBD1,TRBV2,TRBJ1-2,13,-,TGTGCCAGCAGGCAGGGGGCGCGGTATGGCTACACCTTC,CASRQGARYGYTF
-,TRBV2,TRBJ2-4,14,-,TGTGCCAGCACCTATGGGGGGCGGGAAAACATTCAGTACTTC,CASTYGGRENIQYF
TRBD2,TRBV5-4,TRBJ2-5,15,-,TGTGCCAGCAGCCGGGGGGGGTCCACCGAGGAGACCCAGTACTTC,CASSRGGSTEETQYF
TRBD2,TRBV11-2,TRBJ2-5,17,-,TGTGCCAGCAGCTCCACTCGACTAGCGGGGGGGCAGGAGACCCAGTACTTC,CASSSTRLAGGQETQYF
-,TRBV27,TRBJ1-6,14,-,TGTGCCAGCAGTTTTCAGGGAAATAATTCACCCCTCCACTTT,CASSFQGNNSPLHF
-,TRBV6-5,TRBJ1-3,15,-,TGTGCCAGCAGCCCCGACAGAGTGAAAGGAAACACCATATATTTT,CASSPDRVKGNTIYF
TRBD1,TRBV4-3,TRBJ2-2,16,-,TGCGCCAGCAGCCAAGACGGACAGGGGAGCACCGGGGAGCTGTTTTTT,CASSQDGQGSTGELFF
-,TRBV4-1,TRBJ2-5,13,-,TGCGCCAGCAGCCAATGGCACCAAGAGACCCAGTACTTC,CASSQWHQETQYF
TRBD1,TRBV18,TRBJ2-2,16,-,TGTGCCAGCTCACAGGGACAGGGCATAAACACCGGGGAGCTGTTTTTT,CASSQGQGINTGELFF
TRBD1,TRBV4-1,TRBJ1-2,16,-,TGCGCCAGCAGCCAAGATCCGGGGGTAACAGGGGAGGGCTACACCTTC,CASSQDPGVTGEGYTF
TRBD2,TRBV6-5,TRBJ2-5,14,once,TGTGCCAGCAGTCGTAGCGGGGGCAGGGAGACCCAGTACTTC,CASSRSGGRETQYF
-,TRBV7-9,TRBJ1-2,13,-,TGTGCCAGCAGCTTAGGCCTCCGGAGCGACTACACCTTC,CASSLGLRSDYTF
-,TRBV9,TRBJ1-6,14,-,TGTGCCAGCAGCGTGCAGGGTTATAATTCACCCCTCCACTTT,CASSVQGYNSPLHF
TRBD2,TRBV7-8,TRBJ2-7,19,-,TGTGCCAGCAGCTTAGCCGGACTAGCGGGTTCGAGTGCAGCCTACGAGCAGTACTTC,CASSLAGLAGSSAAYEQYF
TRBD2,TRBV10-2,TRBJ2-1,15,-,TGCGCCAGCAAGGGGCACGGGGACTACAGGAATGAGCAGTTCTTC,CASKGHGDYRNEQFF
TRBD2,TRBV13,TRBJ2-4,18,-,TGTGCCAGCAGCTTAGGGACTAGCGGGGGGGCCAACCGAAACATTCAGTACTTC,CASSLGTSGGANRNIQYF
-,TRBV5-1,TRBJ2-1,14,-,TGCGCCAGCAGCTTACCGAGCTCCTACAATGAGCAGTTCTTC,CASSLPSSYNEQFF
-,TRBV6-1,TRBJ1-3,15,-,TGTGCCAGCAGTGAAGCGGTGGCAGGGAAGAACACCATATATTTT,CASSEAVAGKNTIYF
-,TRBV6-6,TRBJ1-2,13,-,TGTGCCAGCAGTTACGAGGGGAGGGATGGCTACACCTTC,CASSYEGRDGYTF
-,TRBV12-5,TRBJ2-2,12,-,TGTGCTAGTGGACATAACACCGGGGAGCTGTTTTTT,CASGHNTGELFF
-,TRBV7-2,TRBJ2-7,15,-,TGTGCCAGCAGCTACGCCCTGAAGGGGGCCTACGAGCAGTACTTC,CASSYALKGAYEQYF
-,TRBV18,TRBJ2-4,13,once,TGTGCCAGCTCACCAGGGAAAGGGGACATTCAGTACTTC,CASSPGKGDIQYF
-,TRBV6-6,TRBJ1-1,13,-,TGTGCCAGCAGAAACAGGGTCGGCACTGAAGCTTTCTTT,CASRNRVGTEAFF
-,TRBV5-5,TRBJ2-1,15,once,TGTGCCAGCAGCTTGGGGACAGACTCCTACAATGAGCAGTTCTTC,CASSLGTDSYNEQFF
TRBD2,TRBV30,TRBJ2-3,18,-,TGTGCCTGGAGTAACCGGATGGCTAGCGGGGCCCGCAGAGATACGCAGTATTTT,CAWSNRMASGARRDTQYF
-,TRBV6-6,TRBJ2-7,14,once,TGTGCCAGCAGCCCCCTATTGTCAAACTACGAGCAGTACTTC,CASSPLLSNYEQYF
TRBD1,TRBV5-1,TRBJ1-6,17,-,TGCGCCAGCAGCCCCCAGGGGGAGAGCTCCTATAATTCACCCCTCCACTTT,CASSPQGESSYNSPLHF
TRBD1,TRBV4-1,TRBJ1-1,15,once,TGCGCCAGCAGCCAAGAGGGGACAGGGCGGACTGAAGCTTTCTTT,CASSQEGTGRTEAFF
-,TRBV6-4,TRBJ2-2,17,-,TGTGCCAGCAGTGACCTTAACCACGGGGGGAACACCGGGGAGCTGTTTTTT,CASSDLNHGGNTGELFF
-,TRBV19,TRBJ1-2,13,-,TGTGCCACCAGCCGGGGAGACATAGGTGGCTACACCTTC,CATSRGDIGGYTF
-,TRBV14,TRBJ1-1,13,-,TGTGCCAGTCGAGAACAGGCTAACACTGAAGCTTTCTTT,CASREQANTEAFF
TRBD2,TRBV7-8,TRBJ2-5,18,-,TGTGCCAGCAGCTTAGTTTTAGCGGGGGGGACCAATGTAGAGACCCAGTACTTC,CASSLVLAGGTNVETQYF
-,TRBV30,TRBJ1-6,13,-,TGTGCCTGCGAGCTCTCCTATAATTCACCCCTCCACTTT,CACELSYNSPLHF
-,TRBV6-6,TRBJ1-1,13,-,TGTGCCAGCAGTGAGGTAAATACGGCTGAAGCTTTCTTT,CASSEVNTAEAFF
-,TRBV6-5,TRBJ1-2,15,-,TGTGCCAGCAGTTACTCGATAGGGGCGGGCGATGGCTACACCTTC,CASSYSIGAGDGYTF
-,TRBV13,TRBJ1-1,14,few,TGTGCCAGCAGCTTAGGACCGGGGAACACTGAAGCTTTCTTT,CASSLGPGNTEAFF
-,TRBV11-3,TRBJ1-1,16,-,TGTGCCAGCAGCCAGACTTTCGGGGGTATGAACACTGAAGCTTTCTTT,CASSQTFGGMNTEAFF